Here is one T cell receptor beta chain with its context. This sample was included in a study of OX40 agonist ivuxolimab in advanced cancers. TCRdb's table, derived via immunoSEQ multiplex PCR, lists solely in-frame clones and lacks some. This table holds fewer than 70,000 clones, about 90% found once. Trimming took 2 bases from V and 4 from J; bases not matched to a gene: 7. CDR1 is SGHRS, CDR2 YFSETQ, per germline. The CDR3 totals 16 residues. The clonotype comes from an adult with an advanced solid tumor such as melanoma, head and neck, liver or kidney cancer. This specimen was CD4+ or CD8+ T cells sorted from blood, taken in a trial of the OX40 agonist ivuxolimab. V gene TRBV5-1 combines with J gene TRBJ2-3; 10 nucleotides align to TRBD2. CDR3 bases: TGCGCCAGCAGCTTTAGAGAAGCGGGAGGGCCAGATACGCAGTATTTT. Amino acids: CASSFREAGGPDTQYF.